The 5 T cell receptor beta chains below all came from one sample that was sequenced in a study of cytomegalovirus exposure and HLA in healthy donors. PCR was performed using 60 Vbeta and 13 Jbeta primers. Sequencing used immunoSEQ multiplex PCR; TCRdb keeps in-frame clones, though not all of them. The sample lists some 160,000 clones; just over 75% were seen once. Sequencing input: PBMCs. The receptors stem from a middle-aged man in good health and CMV-seronegative.

Of note for this clone: At one boundary the junction diverges from the germline segment, which might be a read error. The chain employs TRBV27 and TRBJ2-4; TRBD1 matches at 9 bases. This CDR3 is built from 13 residues. Germline CDR1 MNHEY, CDR2 SMNVEV (reference sequence). CDR3 in DNA: TGTGCCAGCAGAATAGATCGGGACAGGGAATCACACTTC. This gives the protein CASRIDRDRESHF.

This clone was counted only a few times. The chain combines TRBV11-2 with TRBJ1-1; no clear D gene. Trimming pared 4 bases from V and 10 bases from J, leaving 19 bases between. The germline gives CDR1 SGHAT, CDR2 FQNNGV. This CDR3 has 14 residues. In DNA, the CDR3 is TGTGCCAGCAGCTCTGAGACAAGGACTCTAAGAGCTTTCTTT. It encodes CASSSETRTLRAFF.

This chain uses TRBV9 with TRBJ2-3; 7 positions agree with TRBD1. The V gene end was trimmed by 3 bases and the J gene end by 2 bases; junction bases not matched to a gene: 6. The CDR3 loop spans 15 amino acids. Germline loops: CDR1 SGDLS, CDR2 YYNGEE. The DNA of the CDR3 is TGTGCCAGCAGCGGGGGACAGTACGTCACAGATACGCAGTATTTT. This codes for CASSGGQYVTDTQYF.

The chain uses TRBV28 and TRBJ2-1; tentative D call: TRBD2 (6 bases). The germline CDR1 and CDR2 sequences are MDHEN and SYDVKM. V was pared by 6 bases and J by 4 bases, with 16 bases between. This CDR3 has 15 amino acids. The CDR3 DNA follows: TGTGCCAGCAGACCCGGGGGAGCAGCATACAATGAGCAGTTCTTC. Amino acid sequence: CASRPGGAAYNEQFF. Variable domain in full (rest from reference TRBV28 and TRBJ2-1): DVKVTQSSRYLVKRTGEKVFLECVQDMDHENMFWYRQDPGLGLRLIYFSYDVKMKEKGDIPEGYSVSREKKERFSLILESASTNQTSMYLCASRPGGAAYNEQFFGPGTRLTVL.

In this sample, this clone turned up a few times. At one of its ends the junction is not consistent with the germline gene, which may arise from a read error. This rearrangement joins TRBV5-1 to TRBJ2-6, with a possible D match to TRBD1 (5 bases). Germline CDR1 and CDR2: SGHRS and YFSETQ. This CDR3 is built from 14 residues. The CDR3 loop is CASSLTTGANGLTF. The CDR3 coding sequence is TGCGCCAGCAGCCTAACTACTGGGGCCAACGGCCTGACTTTC.